Presented here are 27 T cell receptor beta chains from one specimen sequenced in a study of shared clonotypes between healthy human individuals. Assay: immunoSEQ multiplex PCR; the TCRdb copy retains only in-frame clones and omits some. This sample has more than 2 million clones, with roughly 94% found just once. Naive CD8 populations comprised CD45RO-negative cells positively selected for CCR7, excluding terminally differentiated effector memory CD45RA+ cells. Sequenced material: naive CD8+ T cells sorted from blood. Receptors originate from a man in his late teens or twenties in good health.

The J gene is TRBJ2-3, the V gene TRBV2, with D perhaps being TRBD1 or TRBD2 (5 bases each). This CDR3 is 13 amino acids long. The germline CDR1 and CDR2 sequences are SNHLY and FYNNEI. V lost 8 bases, J lost 2 bases, and 11 bases lay in between. The DNA for the CDR3 is TGTGCCAGCCTGGGACCCCCCACAGATACGCAGTATTTT. It encodes CASLGPPTDTQYF.

The chain joins TRBV4-3 to TRBJ2-7, with a tentative D call TRBD1 (6 bases). The CDR3 loop spans 16 amino acids. Trimming pared 0 bases from V and 5 bases from J, leaving 17 bases between. Germline values: CDR1 LGHNA, CDR2 YSLEER. CDR3 nucleotides: TGCGCCAGCAGCCAAGAGAGGGGGATACAGCGCGACGAGCAGTACTTC. Translation: CASSQERGIQRDEQYF.

The CDR3 region is CASSAGLAREQYF. The CDR3 nucleotides read TGTGCCAGTAGTGCCGGACTAGCGCGTGAGCAGTACTTC. The J gene is TRBJ2-7, the V gene TRBV19, with 9 bases matching TRBD2. The CDR3 covers 13 residues. V trimming: 5 bases; J trimming: 7 bases; junction bases outside the gene matches: 6. Germline CDR1 and CDR2: LNHDA and SQIVND (reference sequence).

The V gene is TRBV27, the J gene TRBJ1-2; tentatively, D is TRBD1 (6 bases). Germline V CDR1 and CDR2: MNHEY, SMNVEV (reference sequence). Trimming removed 6 bases at V and 0 bases at J, with 14 bases between. The CDR3 runs 15 residues. CDR3 in amino acids: CASRNREGANYGYTF. CDR3 in DNA: TGTGCCAGCAGGAACAGGGAGGGGGCTAACTATGGCTACACCTTC.

The chain uses TRBV13 and TRBJ2-7; unclear D gene. Germline CDR1 is PRHDT and CDR2 is FYEKMQ (reference sequence). CDR3 size: 12 residues. V was trimmed by 4 bases and J by 5 bases, leaving 9 bases between them. The CDR3 nucleotides read TGTGCCAGCAGCTCGAGACTTGACGAGCAGTACTTC. Protein: CASSSRLDEQYF. Filled out from reference TRBV13 and TRBJ2-7, the complete variable domain reads AAGVIQSPRHLIKEKRETATLKCYPIPRHDTVYWYQQGPGQDPQFLISFYEKMQSDKGSIPDRFSAQQFSDYHSELNMSSLELGDSALYFCASSSRLDEQYFGPGTRLTVT.

The V and J genes are TRBV7-9 and TRBJ2-7; 12 positions match TRBD2. Looked up from germline, CDR1 is SEHNR and CDR2 is FQNEAQ (reference sequence). This CDR3 region has 18 residues. Trimming removed 4 bases from V and 4 bases from J; junction bases left unmatched: 14. The CDR3 coding sequence is TGTGCCAGCAGCTCGTTACTAGCGGGAGGTGGTTCTTCTTACGAGCAGTACTTC. Amino acid sequence: CASSSLLAGGGSSYEQYF.

The chain employs TRBV23-1 and TRBJ1-1; D unresolved. Being an ORF, TRBV23-1 has a function that is uncertain. Deletions cut 6 bases from V and 0 bases from J, with 17 bases between. The CDR3 runs 16 residues. DNA of the CDR3: TGCGCCAGCAGCCCTAATCGCCCAGGAATGAACACTGAAGCTTTCTTT. Amino acids: CASSPNRPGMNTEAFF.

The J gene is TRBJ2-7, the V gene TRBV19; a weak D match, TRBD2 (5 bases). From germline, CDR1 is LNHDA and CDR2 SQIVND (reference sequence). Trimming cost V 5 bases and J 3 bases, with 11 bases left between them. This CDR3 comprises 13 residues. CDR3 sequence reads: CASSLRANYEQYF. In DNA, the CDR3 is TGTGCCAGTAGTTTGAGGGCTAACTACGAGCAGTACTTC.

V is TRBV29-1 and J is TRBJ2-1; 8 bases line up with TRBD2. Germline values: CDR1 SQVTM, CDR2 ANQGSEA. This CDR3 comprises 16 residues. V gave up 4 bases and J gave up 8 bases; unmatched junction bases: 16. CDR3 bases: TGCAGCGTTGTTTTAGGCGGACTAGCCCCGAGTCATGAGCAGTTCTTC. Translating it yields CSVVLGGLAPSHEQFF.

As DNA, the CDR3 is TGTGCCAGCAGCCTCAGCGGGTGGGGATTTTCTCACGATGAGCAGTTCTTC. This sequence encodes CASSLSGWGFSHDEQFF. The chain combines TRBV11-2 with TRBJ2-1; D may be TRBD2 (6 bases). Germline loops: CDR1 SGHAT, CDR2 FQNNGV. The CDR3 sequence is 17 residues long. Trimming left V 5 bases short and J 8 bases short, with 25 bases between.

The chain joins TRBV30 to TRBJ2-1; 9 bases fit TRBD2. The V gene's germline CDR1 is GTSNPN and CDR2 SVGIG (reference sequence). The CDR3 is 15 amino acids. Unmatched junction bases numbered 10, after V lost 5 bases and J lost 5 bases. The CDR3 DNA is TGTGCCTGGGGCACCTTAGCGGGAGTCCACAATGAGCAGTTCTTC. Amino acids: CAWGTLAGVHNEQFF.

The gene calls are TRBV9 and TRBJ2-1, with TRBD1 as a possible D gene (6 bases). Trimming pared 3 bases from V and 2 bases from J, leaving 12 bases between. CDR1 is SGDLS, CDR2 YYNGEE, per germline. This CDR3 spans 15 amino acids. The CDR3 here is CASSATGLPYNEQFF. The CDR3 coding sequence is TGTGCCAGCAGCGCTACAGGGTTACCCTACAATGAGCAGTTCTTC.

The V gene is TRBV5-6, the J gene TRBJ2-7; perhaps TRBD2 as D (6 bases). Per the germline V gene, CDR1 is SGHDT and CDR2 is YYEEEE. The CDR3 is 14 residues long. Trimming cost V 6 bases and J 2 bases, with 15 bases left between them. CDR3 region: CASTFGTGAYEQYF. As DNA, the CDR3 is TGTGCCAGCACTTTCGGGACTGGGGCCTACGAGCAGTACTTC.

The CDR3 DNA reads as TGTGCCAGCAGCCAAGATATTAGCCAGAGGTACGAGCAGTACTTC. Encoded protein: CASSQDISQRYEQYF. The chain employs TRBV14 and TRBJ2-7; D ambiguous. V was shortened by 0 bases and J by 4 bases, with 13 bases between the two germline ends. CDR1 and CDR2 from the germline V gene are SGHDN and FVKESK. This CDR3 is built from 15 residues.

On this clone itself: The same CDR3 is also encoded by other DNA sequences in this sample. The chain recombines TRBV9 with TRBJ2-3, with D possibly matching TRBD1 (6 bases). The CDR3 length is 15 residues. The germline V gene has CDR1 SGDLS and CDR2 YYNGEE. Trimming removed 0 bases at V and 0 bases at J, with 8 bases between. CDR3 nucleotides: TGTGCCAGCAGCGTAGTACAGGGTAGCACAGATACGCAGTATTTT. Translation gives CASSVVQGSTDTQYF.

The rearrangement links TRBV7-6 to TRBJ2-7; D gene unclear. CDR3 size: 14 residues. Germline values: CDR1 SGHVS, CDR2 FNYEAQ. V shed 2 bases and J shed 1 base, with 9 bases lying between them. The CDR3 reads CASSLTRSSYEQYF. Written as DNA, the CDR3 is TGTGCCAGCAGCTTAACCAGGAGTTCCTACGAGCAGTACTTC.

The chain is built from TRBV28 and TRBJ1-6, with 7 positions matching TRBD1. This CDR3 spans 16 amino acids. Per the germline V gene, CDR1 is MDHEN and CDR2 is SYDVKM. J was trimmed by 9 bases and V by 2 bases; bases with no gene match: 10. CDR3 in DNA: TGTGCCAGCAGTTTAAGTGGGACAGACCTTAGTTCACCCCTCCACTTT. This translates into CASSLSGTDLSSPLHF. Combining the CDR3 with reference TRBV28 and TRBJ1-6 gives the whole variable domain DVKVTQSSRYLVKRTGEKVFLECVQDMDHENMFWYRQDPGLGLRLIYFSYDVKMKEKGDIPEGYSVSREKKERFSLILESASTNQTSMYLCASSLSGTDLSSPLHFGNGTRLTVT.

This clone was counted once. The V and J genes are TRBV6-1 and TRBJ2-1, with a tentative D call TRBD1 (6 bases). CDR1 and CDR2 (germline): MNHNS, SASEGT. The V end was cut by 1 base, the J end by 7 bases, with 23 bases between. The CDR3 sequence is 18 residues long. CDR3: CASSEVSPPGEIRNEQFF. Written as DNA, the CDR3 is TGTGCCAGCAGTGAAGTTTCCCCCCCAGGGGAGATACGGAATGAGCAGTTCTTC.

This chain links TRBV10-1 with TRBJ2-2; 7 bases are shared with TRBD2. The germline V gene encodes CDR1 WNHNN and CDR2 SYGVQD (reference sequence). The CDR3 is 17 residues long. The V and J ends lost 0 bases and 1 base, in that order; junction bases with no gene match: 5. The CDR3 bases are TGCGCCAGCAGTGAGTCGTCGGCGGGGGTGAACACCGGGGAGCTGTTTTTT. Residues: CASSESSAGVNTGELFF.

This chain links TRBV15 with TRBJ1-2; weak D call: TRBD1 (5 bases). From germline, CDR1 is LNHNV and CDR2 YYDKDF (reference sequence). V lost 1 base to trimming and J lost 14 bases, with 17 bases between them. The length of the CDR3 is 13 residues. This CDR3 is CATSRVSGGDQTF. In DNA, the CDR3 is TGTGCCACCAGCAGAGTTTCAGGAGGGGACCAAACCTTC.

The chain is built from TRBV13 and TRBJ2-4, with 8 bases identical to TRBD2. Germline loops: CDR1 PRHDT, CDR2 FYEKMQ (reference sequence). The CDR3 contains 14 residues. V was clipped by 6 bases and J by 9 bases; unmatched bases: 10. CDR3 sequence reads: CASRWSSGGSIQYF. Here the CDR3 DNA reads TGTGCCAGCAGATGGTCCTCGGGGGGGAGCATTCAGTACTTC.

The chain uses TRBV27 and TRBJ1-2; D remains ambiguous. V was shortened by 6 bases and J by 4 bases, with 12 bases between the two germline ends. The germline CDR1 and CDR2 sequences are MNHEY and SMNVEV (reference sequence). The CDR3 runs 13 residues. CDR3 nucleotides: TGTGCCAGCAGCCAAGGGTTCCTCTATGGCTACACCTTC. This translates into CASSQGFLYGYTF.

Only one count was recorded for this clone. J is TRBJ2-1 and V is TRBV19, with 9 positions matching TRBD2. Germline assignment: CDR1 LNHDA and CDR2 SQIVND (reference sequence). The CDR3 loop spans 15 amino acids. V was pared by 3 bases and J by 5 bases, with 5 bases of the junction left unmatched. The DNA for the CDR3 is TGTGCCAGTAGTATCGGGACTAGCTCTCACAATGAGCAGTTCTTC. This gives the protein CASSIGTSSHNEQFF.

The V gene is TRBV28, the J gene TRBJ2-1; 7 bases fit TRBD1. CDR3 length equals 15 residues. Germline V gene data show CDR1 as MDHEN and CDR2 as SYDVKM. V lost 8 bases to trimming and J lost 3 bases; unmatched junction nucleotides: 10. In nucleotides, the CDR3 is TGTGCCAGCCTAAGACAGGGCGGGTACTACAATGAGCAGTTCTTC. Its protein is CASLRQGGYYNEQFF.

A word on this clone: Other DNA variants within this sample encode the same CDR3. V is TRBV30 and J is TRBJ1-1; D unresolved. The V end was cut by 0 bases, the J end by 4 bases, with 9 bases between. The CDR3 length is 13 residues. The germline V gene encodes CDR1 GTSNPN and CDR2 SVGIG (reference sequence). The CDR3 sequence is CAWSVSGGTEAFF. The CDR3 DNA follows: TGTGCCTGGAGTGTATCGGGAGGCACTGAAGCTTTCTTT.

This chain joins TRBV27 and TRBJ2-3, with 9 bases aligning to TRBD2. The CDR3 length is 15 residues. V was clipped by 5 bases and J by 7 bases; unmatched bases: 10. Germline-derived CDR1 and CDR2 are MNHEY and SMNVEV (reference sequence). The CDR3 sequence: CASSIAAGGSNTQYF. DNA of the CDR3: TGTGCCAGCAGTATCGCAGCGGGGGGCAGCAATACGCAGTATTTT.

CDR3 in amino acids: CASSYFLDGPYEQYF. The CDR3 region has the DNA TGTGCCAGCAGTTACTTCTTGGACGGACCCTACGAGCAGTACTTC. The V and J genes are TRBV6-5 and TRBJ2-7; D ambiguous. The CDR3 is 15 amino acids. V was pared by 1 base and J by 2 bases, with 12 bases between. Germline assignment: CDR1 MNHEY and CDR2 SVGAGI.